Listed below are T cell receptor beta chains from one sample, sequenced in a study of CD4+ T cells in melanoma. Here immunoSEQ multiplex PCR was the method, and the copy in TCRdb shows in-frame clones only, minus some. Here the sample table reports fewer than 70 clones. Specimen: cells sorted by PD-1 expression. The receptors were gathered from a human donor with melanoma. CDR3s leave out the opening cysteine and the closing phenylalanine or tryptophan. The order of the fields is V gene, D gene, CDR3 protein. The D gene is left open where the match is weak.

>TRBV11-2|.
ASSLEGRGGDTQY
>TRBV2|.
AIPTRGDGNTIY
>TRBV28|TRBD1
ASSLGTGGAGEKLF
>TRBV7-2|.
ASSLTSYNEQF
>TRBV5-1|.
ASSLDLAGNTIY
>TRBV18|.
ASSPPGFYEQY
>TRBV10-2|TRBD1
ASSEDRGEGEF
>TRBV5-4|.
ASSLDWTDTQY
>TRBV19|TRBD2
ASSRGTSGGGDNEQF
>TRBV7-2|TRBD2
ASSLRGRAAQAGELF
>TRBV10-3|.
AISQEAATGELF
>TRBV7-2|TRBD2
ASSLIAGGVGDTQY
>TRBV19|.
ASSIKGDTPAF
>TRBV5-1|TRBD2
ASSVTSGFTDTQY
>TRBV2|.
ASSGGALLNGQF
>TRBV7-2|TRBD2
ASSLMAGGVGDTQY
>TRBV5-6|.
ASSPKSQSRANVLT
>TRBV10-3|.
AISVGQNNSPLH
>TRBV7-9|.
ASSRPGANVLT
>TRBV7-9|TRBD1
ASSTLDRGIDGYT
>TRBV5-1|TRBD1
ASSSQGAQTGELF
>TRBV5-5|.
ASSLRVSLQVNYGYT
>TRBV7-3|.
ASSPRMGDTQY